This T cell receptor (beta chain) was captured by sequencing in a study of memory CD4+ T cells and cytomegalovirus serostatus. Germline V gene data show CDR1 as KGHSH and CDR2 as LQKENI. The CDR3 is made up of 13 amino acids. Trimming took off 10 bases at V and 1 base at J, with 13 bases between the two ends. Single viable CD3+CD4+CD8-CD45RO+ cells were sorted as the memory CD4+ T cells. The repertoire was sequenced with immunoSEQ multiplex PCR; TCRdb's copy has only in-frame clones and lacks some. This sample has 45,000 to 65,000 clones, with approximately 80% found just once. This sequence joins TRBV18 and TRBJ1-1; a weak D match, TRBD1 (5 bases). This clonotype was sampled from an adult in good health and CMV-seropositive. What was sequenced was memory CD4+ T cells from blood. The CDR3 region has the DNA TGTGCCACCGCCCGGGGGGGGAACACTGAAGCTTTCTTT. Its protein is CATARGGNTEAFF. The whole variable domain, remainder taken from reference TRBV18 and TRBJ1-1, is NAGVMQNPRHLVRRRGQEARLRCSPMKGHSHVYWYRQLPEEGLKFMVYLQKENIIDESGMPKERFSAEFPKEGPSILRIQQVVRGDSAAYFCATARGGNTEAFFGQGTRLTVV.